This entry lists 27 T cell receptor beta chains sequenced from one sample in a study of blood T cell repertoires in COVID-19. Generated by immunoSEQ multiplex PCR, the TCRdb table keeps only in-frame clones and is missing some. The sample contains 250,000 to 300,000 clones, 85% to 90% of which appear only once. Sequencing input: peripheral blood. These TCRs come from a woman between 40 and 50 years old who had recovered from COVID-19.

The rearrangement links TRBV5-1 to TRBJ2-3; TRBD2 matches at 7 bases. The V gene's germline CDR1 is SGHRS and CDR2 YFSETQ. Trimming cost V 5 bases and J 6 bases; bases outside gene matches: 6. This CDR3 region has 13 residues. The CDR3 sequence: CASSPGGQDTQYF. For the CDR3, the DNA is TGCGCCAGCAGTCCGGGAGGCCAGGATACGCAGTATTTT.

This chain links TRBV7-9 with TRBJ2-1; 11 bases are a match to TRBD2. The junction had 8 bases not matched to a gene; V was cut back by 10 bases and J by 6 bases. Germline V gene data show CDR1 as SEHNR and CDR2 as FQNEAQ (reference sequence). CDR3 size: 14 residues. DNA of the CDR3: TGTGCCATCCAGGGACTAGCGGCGCGCAATGAGCAGTTCTTC. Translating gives CAIQGLAARNEQFF.

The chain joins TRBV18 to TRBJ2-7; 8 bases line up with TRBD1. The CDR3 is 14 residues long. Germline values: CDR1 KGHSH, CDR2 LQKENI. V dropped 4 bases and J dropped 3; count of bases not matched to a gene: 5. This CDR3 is CASSLGQGSYEQYV. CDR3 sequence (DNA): TGTGCCAGCTCACTAGGACAGGGAAGCTACGAGCAGTACGTC.

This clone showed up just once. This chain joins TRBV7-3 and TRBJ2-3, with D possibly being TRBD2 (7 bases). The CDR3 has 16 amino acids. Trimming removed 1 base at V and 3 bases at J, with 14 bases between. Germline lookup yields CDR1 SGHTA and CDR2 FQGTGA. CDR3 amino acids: CASSLRGGAVTDTQYF. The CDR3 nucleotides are TGTGCCAGCAGCTTAAGAGGGGGGGCCGTGACAGATACGCAGTATTTT.

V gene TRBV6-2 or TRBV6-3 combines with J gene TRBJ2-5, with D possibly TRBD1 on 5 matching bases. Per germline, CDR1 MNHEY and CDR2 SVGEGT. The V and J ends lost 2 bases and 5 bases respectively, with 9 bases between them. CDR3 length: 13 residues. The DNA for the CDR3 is TGTGCCAGCAGTTACGGCAGGGCCGAGACCCAGTACTTC. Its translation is CASSYGRAETQYF.

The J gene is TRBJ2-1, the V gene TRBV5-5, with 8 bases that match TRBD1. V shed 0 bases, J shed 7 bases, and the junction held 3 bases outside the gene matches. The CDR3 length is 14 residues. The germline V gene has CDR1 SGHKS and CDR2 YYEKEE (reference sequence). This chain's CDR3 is CASSLGQGRNEQFF. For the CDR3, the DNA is TGTGCCAGCAGCTTGGGACAGGGGCGGAATGAGCAGTTCTTC.

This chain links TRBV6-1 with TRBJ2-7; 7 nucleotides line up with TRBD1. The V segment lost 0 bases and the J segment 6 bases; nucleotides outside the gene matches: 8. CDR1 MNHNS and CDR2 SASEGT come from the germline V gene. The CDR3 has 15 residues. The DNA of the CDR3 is TGTGCCAGCAGTGAAGCGCTAGGACAGGTTTCCGAGCAGTACTTC. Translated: CASSEALGQVSEQYF.

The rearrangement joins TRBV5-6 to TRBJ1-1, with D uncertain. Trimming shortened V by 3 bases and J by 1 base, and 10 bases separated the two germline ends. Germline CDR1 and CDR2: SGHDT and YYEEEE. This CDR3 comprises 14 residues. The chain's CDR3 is CASSSVDWNTEAFF. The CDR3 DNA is TGTGCCAGCAGCTCGGTCGACTGGAACACTGAAGCTTTCTTT.

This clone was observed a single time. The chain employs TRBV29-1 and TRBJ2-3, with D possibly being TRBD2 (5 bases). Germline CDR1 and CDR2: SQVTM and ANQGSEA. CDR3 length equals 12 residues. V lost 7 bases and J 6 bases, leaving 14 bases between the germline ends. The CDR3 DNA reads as TGCAGCGGAGGGCATTTCGAGGATACGCAGTATTTT. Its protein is CSGGHFEDTQYF.

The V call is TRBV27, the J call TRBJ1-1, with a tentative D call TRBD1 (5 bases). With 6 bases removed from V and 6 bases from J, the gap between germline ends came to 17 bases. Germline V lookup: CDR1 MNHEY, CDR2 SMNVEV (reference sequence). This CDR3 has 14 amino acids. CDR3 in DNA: TGTGCCAGCAGCTCTCGGGGCGGGAAGTCTGAAGCTTTCTTT. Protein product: CASSSRGGKSEAFF.

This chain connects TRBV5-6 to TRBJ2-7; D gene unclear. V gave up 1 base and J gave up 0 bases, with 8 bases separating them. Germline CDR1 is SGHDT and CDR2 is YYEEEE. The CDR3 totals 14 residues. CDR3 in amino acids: CASSLSLSSYEQYV. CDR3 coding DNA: TGTGCCAGCAGCTTGTCGCTCAGCTCCTACGAGCAGTACGTC.

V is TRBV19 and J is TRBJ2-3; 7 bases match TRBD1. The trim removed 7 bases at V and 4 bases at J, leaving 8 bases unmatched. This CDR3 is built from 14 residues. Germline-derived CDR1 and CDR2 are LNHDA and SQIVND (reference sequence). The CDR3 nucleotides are TGTGCCAGTAAGACAGGGCCGGGCGCAGATACGCAGTATTTT. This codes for CASKTGPGADTQYF.

CDR3 region: CAWGSAGELFF. CDR3 DNA sequence: TGTGCCTGGGGTAGCGCCGGGGAGCTGTTTTTT. The chain joins TRBV30 to TRBJ2-2; possible D gene TRBD2, 5 bases. The CDR3 runs 11 residues. Trimming shortened V by 5 bases and J by 6 bases, and 7 bases separated the two germline ends. Germline values: CDR1 GTSNPN, CDR2 SVGIG (reference sequence).

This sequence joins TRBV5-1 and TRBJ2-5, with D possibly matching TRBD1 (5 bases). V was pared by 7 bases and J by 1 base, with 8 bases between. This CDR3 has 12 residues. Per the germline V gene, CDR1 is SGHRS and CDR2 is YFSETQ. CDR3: CASVDIQETQYF. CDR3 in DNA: TGCGCCAGCGTGGACATCCAAGAGACCCAGTACTTC. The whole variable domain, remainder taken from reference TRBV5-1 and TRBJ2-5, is KAGVTQTPRYLIKTRGQQVTLSCSPISGHRSVSWYQQTPGQGLQFLFEYFSETQRNKGNFPGRFSGRQFSNSRSEMNVSTLELGDSALYLCASVDIQETQYFGPGTRLLVL.

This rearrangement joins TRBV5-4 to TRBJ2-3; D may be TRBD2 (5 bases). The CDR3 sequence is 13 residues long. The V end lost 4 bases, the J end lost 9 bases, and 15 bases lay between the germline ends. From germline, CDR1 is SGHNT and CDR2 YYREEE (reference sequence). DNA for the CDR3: TGTGCCAGCAGCGAGGGAGATTCGGAAACGCAGTATTTT. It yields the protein CASSEGDSETQYF.

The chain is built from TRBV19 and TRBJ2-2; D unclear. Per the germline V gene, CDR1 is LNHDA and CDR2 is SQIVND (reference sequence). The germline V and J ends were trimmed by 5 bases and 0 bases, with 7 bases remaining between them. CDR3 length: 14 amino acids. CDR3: CASSAGPNTGELFF. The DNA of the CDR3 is TGTGCCAGTAGTGCAGGCCCGAACACCGGGGAGCTGTTTTTT.

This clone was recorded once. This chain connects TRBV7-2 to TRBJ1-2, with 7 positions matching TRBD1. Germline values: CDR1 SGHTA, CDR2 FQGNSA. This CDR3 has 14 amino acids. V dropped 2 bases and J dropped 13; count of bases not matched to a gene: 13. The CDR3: CASSLFGTALVGTF. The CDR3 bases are TGTGCCAGCAGCTTATTTGGGACAGCTTTGGTAGGCACCTTC.

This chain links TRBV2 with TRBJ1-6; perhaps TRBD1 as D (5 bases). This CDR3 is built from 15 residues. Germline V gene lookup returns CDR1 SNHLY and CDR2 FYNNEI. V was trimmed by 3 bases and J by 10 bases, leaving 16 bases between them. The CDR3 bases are TGTGCCAGCAGTGAGGAACAGGCCCAGGGATCACCCCTCCACTTT. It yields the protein CASSEEQAQGSPLHF.

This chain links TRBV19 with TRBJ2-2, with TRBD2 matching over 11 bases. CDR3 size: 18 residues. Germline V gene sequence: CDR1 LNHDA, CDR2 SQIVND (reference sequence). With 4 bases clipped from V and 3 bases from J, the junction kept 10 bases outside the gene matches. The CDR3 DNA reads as TGTGCCAGTAGTAGCCGGACTAGCGGGTTCTGGGACACCGGGGAGCTGTTTTTT. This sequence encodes CASSSRTSGFWDTGELFF.

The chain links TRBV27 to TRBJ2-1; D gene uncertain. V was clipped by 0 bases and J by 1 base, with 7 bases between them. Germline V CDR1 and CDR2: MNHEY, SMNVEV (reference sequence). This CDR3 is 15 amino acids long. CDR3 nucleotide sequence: TGTGCCAGCAGTTTATCTAGCATTTCCTACAATGAGCAGTTCTTC. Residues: CASSLSSISYNEQFF.

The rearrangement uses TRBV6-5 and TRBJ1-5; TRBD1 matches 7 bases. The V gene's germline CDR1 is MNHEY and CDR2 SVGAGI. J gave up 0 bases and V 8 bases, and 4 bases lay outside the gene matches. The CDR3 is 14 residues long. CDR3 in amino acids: CASLGTDSNQPQHF. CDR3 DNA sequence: TGTGCCAGCTTGGGGACAGATAGCAATCAGCCCCAGCATTTT.

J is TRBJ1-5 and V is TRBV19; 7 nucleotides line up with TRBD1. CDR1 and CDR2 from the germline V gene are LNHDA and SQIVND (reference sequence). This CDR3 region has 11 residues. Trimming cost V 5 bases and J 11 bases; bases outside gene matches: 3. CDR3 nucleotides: TGTGCCAGTAGTGTGACAGGGTCCCAGCATTTT. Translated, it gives CASSVTGSQHF.

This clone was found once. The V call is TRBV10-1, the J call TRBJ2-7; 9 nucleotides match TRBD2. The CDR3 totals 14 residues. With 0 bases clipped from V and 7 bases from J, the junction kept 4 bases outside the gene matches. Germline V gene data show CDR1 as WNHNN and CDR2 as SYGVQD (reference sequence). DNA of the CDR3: TGCGCCAGCAGTGAGTCGCGGGGGGGGGTGGAGCAGTACTTC. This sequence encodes CASSESRGGVEQYF.

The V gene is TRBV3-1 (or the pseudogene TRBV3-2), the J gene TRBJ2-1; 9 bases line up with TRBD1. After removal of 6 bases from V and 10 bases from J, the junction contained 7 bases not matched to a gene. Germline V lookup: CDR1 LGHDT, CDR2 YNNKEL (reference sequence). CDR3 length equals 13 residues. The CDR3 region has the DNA TGTGCCAGCAGTCCTACAGGGGGCTGGGAGCAGTTCTTC. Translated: CASSPTGGWEQFF.

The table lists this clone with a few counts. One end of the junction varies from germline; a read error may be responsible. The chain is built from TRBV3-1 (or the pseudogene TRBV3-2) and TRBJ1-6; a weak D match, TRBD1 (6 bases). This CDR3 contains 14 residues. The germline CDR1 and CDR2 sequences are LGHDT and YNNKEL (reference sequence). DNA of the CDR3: TGTGCCAGCACCCAAACCGAGGGGACATCACCCCTCCACTTT. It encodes CASTQTEGTSPLHF.

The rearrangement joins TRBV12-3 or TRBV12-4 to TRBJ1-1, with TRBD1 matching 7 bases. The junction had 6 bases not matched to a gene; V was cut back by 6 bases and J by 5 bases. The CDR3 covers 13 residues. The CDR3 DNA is TGTGCCAGCAGGGGGGGACAGTGGACTGAAGCTTTCTTT. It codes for CASRGGQWTEAFF.

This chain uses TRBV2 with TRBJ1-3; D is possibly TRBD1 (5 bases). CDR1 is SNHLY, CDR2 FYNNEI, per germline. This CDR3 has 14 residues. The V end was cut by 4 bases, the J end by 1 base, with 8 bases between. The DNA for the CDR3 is TGTGCCAGCAGTGTCAGGGATTCTGGAAACACCATATATTTT. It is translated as CASSVRDSGNTIYF.